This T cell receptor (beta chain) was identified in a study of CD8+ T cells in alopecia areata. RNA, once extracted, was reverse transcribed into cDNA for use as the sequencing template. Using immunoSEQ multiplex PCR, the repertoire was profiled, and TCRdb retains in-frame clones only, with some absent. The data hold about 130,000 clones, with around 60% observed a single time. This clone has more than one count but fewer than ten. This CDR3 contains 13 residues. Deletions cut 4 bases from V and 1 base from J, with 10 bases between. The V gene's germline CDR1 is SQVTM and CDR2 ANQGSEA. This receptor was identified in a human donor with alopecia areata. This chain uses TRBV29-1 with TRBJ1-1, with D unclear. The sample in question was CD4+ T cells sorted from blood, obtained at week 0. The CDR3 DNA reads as TGCAGCGTTGGAGTGGGCGGGAACACTGAAGCTTTCTTT. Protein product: CSVGVGGNTEAFF.